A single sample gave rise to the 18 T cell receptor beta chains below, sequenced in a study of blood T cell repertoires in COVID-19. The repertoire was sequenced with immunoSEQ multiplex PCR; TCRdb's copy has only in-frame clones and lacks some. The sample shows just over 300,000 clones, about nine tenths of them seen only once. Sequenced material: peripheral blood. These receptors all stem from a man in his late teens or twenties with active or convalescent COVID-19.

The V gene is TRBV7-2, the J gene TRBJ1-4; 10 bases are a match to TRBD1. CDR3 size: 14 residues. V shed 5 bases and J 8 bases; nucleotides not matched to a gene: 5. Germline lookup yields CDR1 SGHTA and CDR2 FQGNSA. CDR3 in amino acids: CASSADRGREKLFF. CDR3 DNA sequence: TGTGCCAGCAGCGCCGACAGGGGGCGGGAAAAACTGTTTTTT.

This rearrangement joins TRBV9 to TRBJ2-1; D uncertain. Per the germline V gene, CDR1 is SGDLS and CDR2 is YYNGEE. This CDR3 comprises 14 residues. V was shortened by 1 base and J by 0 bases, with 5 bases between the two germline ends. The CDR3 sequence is CASSVTSSYNEQFF. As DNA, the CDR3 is TGTGCCAGCAGCGTAACGAGCTCCTACAATGAGCAGTTCTTC.

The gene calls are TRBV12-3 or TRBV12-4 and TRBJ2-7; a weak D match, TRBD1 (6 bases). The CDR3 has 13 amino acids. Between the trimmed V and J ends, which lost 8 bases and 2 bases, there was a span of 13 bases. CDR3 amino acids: CASSDRPTYEQYF. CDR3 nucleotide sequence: TGTGCCAGCTCAGACAGGCCCACCTACGAGCAGTACTTC.

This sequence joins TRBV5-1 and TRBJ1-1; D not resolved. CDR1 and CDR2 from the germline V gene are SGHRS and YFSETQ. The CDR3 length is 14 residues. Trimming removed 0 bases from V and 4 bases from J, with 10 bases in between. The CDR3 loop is CASSLEGRSTEAFF. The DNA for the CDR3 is TGCGCCAGCAGCTTGGAAGGGAGGTCCACTGAAGCTTTCTTT. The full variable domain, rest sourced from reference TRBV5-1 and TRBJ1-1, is KAGVTQTPRYLIKTRGQQVTLSCSPISGHRSVSWYQQTPGQGLQFLFEYFSETQRNKGNFPGRFSGRQFSNSRSEMNVSTLELGDSALYLCASSLEGRSTEAFFGQGTRLTVV.

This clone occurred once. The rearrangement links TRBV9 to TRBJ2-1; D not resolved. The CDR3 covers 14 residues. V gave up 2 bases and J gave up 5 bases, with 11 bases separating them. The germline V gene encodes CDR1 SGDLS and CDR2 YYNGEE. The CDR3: CASSVTTEHNEQFF. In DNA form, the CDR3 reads TGTGCCAGCAGCGTGACGACTGAACACAATGAGCAGTTCTTC.

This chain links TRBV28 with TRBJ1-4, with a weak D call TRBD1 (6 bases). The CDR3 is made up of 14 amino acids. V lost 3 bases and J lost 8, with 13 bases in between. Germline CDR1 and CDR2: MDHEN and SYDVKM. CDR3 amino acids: CASSFEGGREKLFF. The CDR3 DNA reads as TGTGCCAGCAGTTTCGAAGGGGGACGAGAAAAACTGTTTTTT.

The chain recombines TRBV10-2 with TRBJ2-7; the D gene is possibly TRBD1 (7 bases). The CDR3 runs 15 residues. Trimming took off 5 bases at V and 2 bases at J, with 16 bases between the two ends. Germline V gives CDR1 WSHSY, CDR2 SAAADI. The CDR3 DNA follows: TGCGCCAGCAGTCCAGGCAGGGGGGCCACCTACGAGCAGTACTTC. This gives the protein CASSPGRGATYEQYF.

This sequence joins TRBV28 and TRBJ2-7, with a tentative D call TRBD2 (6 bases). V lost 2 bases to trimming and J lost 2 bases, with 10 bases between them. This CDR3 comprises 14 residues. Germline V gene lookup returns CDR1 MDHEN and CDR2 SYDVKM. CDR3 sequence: CASSLAGPTYEQYF. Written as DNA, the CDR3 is TGTGCCAGCAGTTTAGCGGGACCTACCTACGAGCAGTACTTC. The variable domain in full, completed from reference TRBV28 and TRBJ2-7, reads DVKVTQSSRYLVKRTGEKVFLECVQDMDHENMFWYRQDPGLGLRLIYFSYDVKMKEKGDIPEGYSVSREKKERFSLILESASTNQTSMYLCASSLAGPTYEQYFGPGTRLTVT.

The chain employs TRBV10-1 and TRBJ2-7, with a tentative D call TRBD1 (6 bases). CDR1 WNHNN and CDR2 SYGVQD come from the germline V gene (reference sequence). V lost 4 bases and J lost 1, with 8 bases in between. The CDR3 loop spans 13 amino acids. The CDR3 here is CASSVDRSYEQYF. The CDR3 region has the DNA TGCGCCAGCAGTGTGGACAGATCCTACGAGCAGTACTTC.

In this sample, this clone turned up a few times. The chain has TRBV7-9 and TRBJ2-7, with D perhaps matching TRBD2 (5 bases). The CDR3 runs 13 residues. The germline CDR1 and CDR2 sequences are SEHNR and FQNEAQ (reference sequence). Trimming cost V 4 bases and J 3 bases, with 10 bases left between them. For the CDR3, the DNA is TGTGCCAGCAGCTCAATAACTAGCTACGAGCAGTACTTC. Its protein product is CASSSITSYEQYF.

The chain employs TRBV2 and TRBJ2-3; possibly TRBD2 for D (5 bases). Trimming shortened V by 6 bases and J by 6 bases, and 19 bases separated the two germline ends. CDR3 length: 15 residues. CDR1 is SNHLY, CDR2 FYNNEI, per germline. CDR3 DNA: TGTGCCAGCAGAAAAAAACCAACTAGTACCGATACGCAGTATTTT. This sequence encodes CASRKKPTSTDTQYF.

CDR3 in amino acids: CASSSGRAEDTQYF. The CDR3 nucleotides read TGTGCCAGCAGTAGCGGGAGGGCTGAAGATACGCAGTATTTT. The chain recombines TRBV28 with TRBJ2-3; TRBD2 aligns across 10 bases. Germline loops: CDR1 MDHEN, CDR2 SYDVKM. CDR3 size: 14 residues. V lost 5 bases to trimming and J lost 5 bases; unmatched junction nucleotides: 4.

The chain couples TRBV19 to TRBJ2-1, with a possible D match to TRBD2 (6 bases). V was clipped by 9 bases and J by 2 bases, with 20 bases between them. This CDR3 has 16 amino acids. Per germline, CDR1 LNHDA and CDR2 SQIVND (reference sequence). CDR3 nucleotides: TGTGCCAGCCAGCTTCGGGGCGGGACCACCTACAATGAGCAGTTCTTC. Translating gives CASQLRGGTTYNEQFF.

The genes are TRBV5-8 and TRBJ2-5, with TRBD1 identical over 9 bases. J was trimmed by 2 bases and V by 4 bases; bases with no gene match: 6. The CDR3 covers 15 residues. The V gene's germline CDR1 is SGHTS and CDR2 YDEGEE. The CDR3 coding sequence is TGTGCCAGCAGCGTGTACAGGGGGCCTCAAGAGACCCAGTACTTC. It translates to CASSVYRGPQETQYF.

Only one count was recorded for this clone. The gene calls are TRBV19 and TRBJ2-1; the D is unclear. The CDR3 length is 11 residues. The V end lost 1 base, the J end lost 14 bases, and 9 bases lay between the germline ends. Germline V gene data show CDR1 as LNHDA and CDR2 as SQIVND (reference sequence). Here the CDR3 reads CASSIGAGKFF. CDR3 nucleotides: TGTGCCAGTAGTATAGGGGCAGGCAAGTTCTTC.

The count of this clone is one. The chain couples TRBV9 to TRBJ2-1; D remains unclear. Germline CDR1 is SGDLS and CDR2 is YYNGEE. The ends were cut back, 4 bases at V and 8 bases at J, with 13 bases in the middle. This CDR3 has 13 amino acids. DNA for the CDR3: TGTGCCAGCAGCACCTCGGCCGGGTATGAGCAGTTCTTC. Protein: CASSTSAGYEQFF. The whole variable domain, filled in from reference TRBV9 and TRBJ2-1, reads DSGVTQTPKHLITATGQRVTLRCSPRSGDLSVYWYQQSLDQGLQFLIQYYNGEERAKGNILERFSAQQFPDLHSELNLSSLELGDSALYFCASSTSAGYEQFFGPGTRLTVL.

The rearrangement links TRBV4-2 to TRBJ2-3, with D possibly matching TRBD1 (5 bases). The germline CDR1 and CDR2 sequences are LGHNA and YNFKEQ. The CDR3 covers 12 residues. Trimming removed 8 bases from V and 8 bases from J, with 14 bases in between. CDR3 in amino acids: CASGAVDLTQYF. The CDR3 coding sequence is TGTGCCAGCGGGGCCGTCGATCTTACGCAGTATTTT.

The CDR3 loop is CATSRDQGITEAFF. In DNA, the CDR3 is TGTGCCACCAGCAGAGATCAGGGGATCACTGAAGCTTTCTTT. The chain is built from TRBV15 and TRBJ1-1; a possible D gene is TRBD1 (6 bases). This CDR3 spans 14 amino acids. Deletions cut 0 bases from V and 4 bases from J, with 9 bases between. Germline V gene sequence: CDR1 LNHNV, CDR2 YYDKDF (reference sequence).